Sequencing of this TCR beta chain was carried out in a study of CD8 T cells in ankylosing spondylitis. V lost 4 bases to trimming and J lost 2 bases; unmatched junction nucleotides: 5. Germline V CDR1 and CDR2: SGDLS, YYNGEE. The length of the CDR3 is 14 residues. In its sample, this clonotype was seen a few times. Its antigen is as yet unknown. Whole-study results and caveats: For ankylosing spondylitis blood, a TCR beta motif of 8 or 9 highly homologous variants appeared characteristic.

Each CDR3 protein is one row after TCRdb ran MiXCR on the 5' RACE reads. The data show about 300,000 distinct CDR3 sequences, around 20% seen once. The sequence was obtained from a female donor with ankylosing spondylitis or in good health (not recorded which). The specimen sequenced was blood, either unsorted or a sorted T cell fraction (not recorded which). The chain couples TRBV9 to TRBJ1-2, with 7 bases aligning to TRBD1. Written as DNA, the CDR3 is TGTGCCAGCAGCTCCGGGACAGCGAACTATGGCTACACCTTC. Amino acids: CASSSGTANYGYTF.